The subject of this entry is one TCR beta chain. The antigen remains unidentified. Measured with immunoSEQ multiplex PCR; TCRdb has only the in-frame clones, and not every one. The sample lists 4,500 to 5,500 clones, around 90% seen once, with approximately 82% in the top ten. Per germline, CDR1 MNHEY and CDR2 SVGAGI. The CDR3 contains 15 residues. V shed 2 bases, J shed 1 base, and the junction held 1 base outside the gene matches. The sample comes from a study of STAT5B mutations in CD4+ large granular lymphocyte leukemia. Study details: When available, cryopreserved cells underwent CD8+ depletion before CD4+ selection. Findings and limits, study-wide: No patients shared main leukemic clonotypes, though 20% to 25% appeared at low frequency elsewhere. Patient cell sources varied; over 5 CD4-sorted samples entered the clonality comparison. Patient CD4-sorted repertoires stayed more clonal than healthy ones after leukemic-clone removal.

This chain connects TRBV6-5 to TRBJ2-5; 10 bases line up with TRBD2. This clonotype originated in a man aged 35 to 55 with CD4+ T-cell large granular lymphocyte leukemia. Sequenced sample: PBMCs. CDR3 residues: CASSYLAGAQETQYF. The CDR3 bases are TGTGCCAGCAGTTACCTAGCGGGAGCCCAAGAGACCCAGTACTTC.